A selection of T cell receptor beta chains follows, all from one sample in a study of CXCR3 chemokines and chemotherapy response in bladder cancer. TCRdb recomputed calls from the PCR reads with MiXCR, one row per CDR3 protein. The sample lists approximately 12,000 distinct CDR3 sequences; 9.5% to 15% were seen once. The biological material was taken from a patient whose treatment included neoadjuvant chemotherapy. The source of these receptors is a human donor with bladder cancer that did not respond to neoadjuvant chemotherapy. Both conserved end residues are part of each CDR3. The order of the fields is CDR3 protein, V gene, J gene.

CDR3 protein: CASSPTSPEQFF; V gene: TRBV18; J gene: TRBJ2-1
CDR3 protein: CSARGGPQETQYF; V gene: TRBV20-1; J gene: TRBJ2-5
CDR3 protein: CASSPSRSREDTQYF; V gene: TRBV18; J gene: TRBJ2-3
CDR3 protein: CASSLFGGNYEQYF; V gene: TRBV12-3/TRBV12-4; J gene: TRBJ2-7
CDR3 protein: CASSYSRTGEHAGNTIYF; V gene: TRBV6-5; J gene: TRBJ1-3
CDR3 protein: CASTAKYERGTEAFF; V gene: TRBV6-6; J gene: TRBJ1-1
CDR3 protein: CASSLGVDYEQYF; V gene: TRBV5-4; J gene: TRBJ2-7
CDR3 protein: CASSLMGGSEAFF; V gene: TRBV7-2; J gene: TRBJ1-1
CDR3 protein: CASSFMGQLNTEAFF; V gene: TRBV27; J gene: TRBJ1-1
CDR3 protein: CASSIEGDLYGYTF; V gene: TRBV19; J gene: TRBJ1-2
CDR3 protein: CASSPPTGQGANSPLHF; V gene: TRBV18; J gene: TRBJ1-6
CDR3 protein: CASSPRGSSGVGAYEQYF; V gene: TRBV18; J gene: TRBJ2-7
CDR3 protein: CASSSTGGYMNTEAFF; V gene: TRBV6-2/TRBV6-3; J gene: TRBJ1-1
CDR3 protein: CSARDQPSRVTDTQYF; V gene: TRBV20-1; J gene: TRBJ2-3
CDR3 protein: CASSPPATRGGYTF; V gene: TRBV18; J gene: TRBJ1-2
CDR3 protein: CASRQGTGTEAFF; V gene: TRBV6-2/TRBV6-3; J gene: TRBJ1-1
CDR3 protein: CASSFGTGYEQYF; V gene: TRBV13; J gene: TRBJ2-7
CDR3 protein: CAISERQGRGPQHF; V gene: TRBV10-3; J gene: TRBJ1-5
CDR3 protein: CASSPGAGGTYEQYF; V gene: TRBV12-3/TRBV12-4; J gene: TRBJ2-7
CDR3 protein: CASRAGTAYEQYF; V gene: TRBV6-5; J gene: TRBJ2-7
CDR3 protein: CASSNLWDRAQNEQFF; V gene: TRBV5-4; J gene: TRBJ2-1
CDR3 protein: CSVDGGQGSYNEQFF; V gene: TRBV29-1; J gene: TRBJ2-1
CDR3 protein: CASSYSSSLAKNIQYF; V gene: TRBV6-5; J gene: TRBJ2-4
CDR3 protein: CASSYGGREGKLFF; V gene: TRBV6-2/TRBV6-3; J gene: TRBJ1-4
CDR3 protein: CASSQGRLSYEQYF; V gene: TRBV7-2; J gene: TRBJ2-7
CDR3 protein: CASSYGSVMSTEAFF; V gene: TRBV6-2/TRBV6-3; J gene: TRBJ1-1
CDR3 protein: CATSRDLGDYEQYF; V gene: TRBV15; J gene: TRBJ2-7
CDR3 protein: CASSYKQGGYGYTF; V gene: TRBV6-5; J gene: TRBJ1-2
CDR3 protein: CASGTTGQGTYEQYF; V gene: TRBV28; J gene: TRBJ2-7
CDR3 protein: CASSAGQGPYNEQFF; V gene: TRBV6-1; J gene: TRBJ2-1
CDR3 protein: CASSEQLSGANVLTF; V gene: TRBV6-1; J gene: TRBJ2-6